The source of this T cell receptor beta chain is a study of molecular identifiers for immune sequencing clone quantification. Previously described methods and listed TCR primers produced bulk TCR libraries. MiXCR was run by TCRdb on the PCR reads, yielding one entry per CDR3 protein. The sample includes about 510,000 distinct CDR3 sequences, around 23% of them seen just once. Using a CD8+CD4-CCR7+CD45RA+ phenotype, naive CD8 T cells were sorted. This clonotype was picked up many times. The CDR3 runs 15 residues. Trimming pared 2 bases from V and 0 bases from J, leaving 9 bases between. Germline CDR1 SEHNR, CDR2 FQNEAQ (reference sequence).

The clonotype originates from a human donor in good health. Some libraries in this study had Jurkat cell RNA spiked in. V usage is TRBV7-9 and J usage is TRBJ2-3; no clear D. The sample taken for sequencing was naive CD8+ T cells from blood, with Jurkat cell RNA spiked in. The subset denotes: FACS-sorted CD8+CD4-CCR7+CD45RA+ naive T cells. The CDR3 loop is CASSLTESSTDTQYF. The CDR3 region has the DNA TGTGCCAGCAGCTTAACAGAATCTAGCACAGATACGCAGTATTTT.